The rows below give T cell receptor beta chains drawn from one sample of a study of identical twins. TCRdb re-called the 5' RACE reads through MiXCR, storing one row per CDR3 protein. The profile shows about 690,000 distinct CDR3 sequences, 5.5% to 6.5% of them singletons. Sequencing used naive T cells sorted from blood. All receptors derive from a man between 18 and 35 years old in good health. The CDR3 runs from the conserved cysteine through the conserved F or W. Fields, in order: V gene, clone size, D gene, J gene, CDR3 protein, CDR3 DNA. D genes are given only for firm matches. Rows may omit the clone size; those that give it use once, few, many or a size class.

v_gene: TRBV12-3/TRBV12-4; abundance: many; d_gene: TRBD2; j_gene: TRBJ2-5; CDR3aa: CASSLLPSGGQETQYF; CDR3nt: TGTGCCAGCAGTTTGCTGCCGAGCGGGGGCCAAGAGACCCAGTACTTC
v_gene: TRBV5-1; abundance: few; d_gene: .; j_gene: TRBJ2-1; CDR3aa: CASSLVAGSVINEQFF; CDR3nt: TGCGCCAGCAGCTTGGTTGCGGGTAGCGTGATCAATGAGCAGTTCTTC
v_gene: TRBV20-1; abundance: few; d_gene: TRBD2; j_gene: TRBJ2-5; CDR3aa: CSARASGTNRRETQYF; CDR3nt: TGCAGTGCTAGAGCCTCCGGGACTAACCGCCGGGAGACCCAGTACTTC
v_gene: TRBV29-1; abundance: .; d_gene: .; j_gene: TRBJ2-1; CDR3aa: CSAGRDYNEQFF; CDR3nt: TGCAGCGCTGGCCGGGACTACAATGAGCAGTTCTTC
v_gene: TRBV5-1; abundance: few; d_gene: TRBD2; j_gene: TRBJ2-3; CDR3aa: CASSTGLAGGKDTQYF; CDR3nt: TGCGCCAGCAGCACAGGACTAGCGGGAGGAAAAGATACGCAGTATTTT
v_gene: TRBV24-1; abundance: many; d_gene: TRBD2; j_gene: TRBJ2-3; CDR3aa: CATSGTSGTDTQYF; CDR3nt: TGTGCCACCAGTGGGACTAGCGGCACAGATACGCAGTATTTT
v_gene: TRBV27; abundance: .; d_gene: TRBD2; j_gene: TRBJ2-3; CDR3aa: CASTRTSGSTDTQYF; CDR3nt: TGTGCCAGCACCCGGACTAGCGGGAGCACAGATACGCAGTATTTT
v_gene: TRBV24-1; abundance: many; d_gene: .; j_gene: TRBJ2-1; CDR3aa: CATSDPLPYKSSYNEQFF; CDR3nt: TGTGCCACCAGTGACCCTCTTCCGTACAAGAGCTCCTACAATGAGCAGTTCTTC
v_gene: TRBV5-6; abundance: few; d_gene: .; j_gene: TRBJ2-1; CDR3aa: CASSLWVGNNEQFF; CDR3nt: TGTGCCAGCAGCTTGTGGGTAGGGAACAATGAGCAGTTCTTC
v_gene: TRBV7-3; abundance: many; d_gene: .; j_gene: TRBJ2-1; CDR3aa: CASSSLGGVSYNEQFF; CDR3nt: TGTGCCAGCAGCTCATTAGGAGGGGTCTCCTACAATGAGCAGTTCTTC
v_gene: TRBV3-1; abundance: few; d_gene: .; j_gene: TRBJ2-4; CDR3aa: CASATVKNIQYF; CDR3nt: TGTGCCAGCGCTACAGTCAAAAACATTCAGTACTTC
v_gene: TRBV20-1; abundance: .; d_gene: TRBD1; j_gene: TRBJ1-1; CDR3aa: CSARRDRNTEAFF; CDR3nt: TGCAGTGCGCGGAGGGACAGGAACACTGAAGCTTTCTTT
v_gene: TRBV7-2; abundance: many; d_gene: .; j_gene: TRBJ1-2; CDR3aa: CASSPGPLVGYTF; CDR3nt: TGTGCCAGCAGCCCGGGGCCCCTTGTTGGCTACACCTTC
v_gene: TRBV12-3/TRBV12-4; abundance: many; d_gene: .; j_gene: TRBJ2-7; CDR3aa: CASSHDSYEQYF; CDR3nt: TGTGCCAGCAGCCACGACAGCTACGAGCAGTACTTC
v_gene: TRBV20-1; abundance: many; d_gene: .; j_gene: TRBJ2-7; CDR3aa: CSARDRLTTYEQYF; CDR3nt: TGCAGTGCTAGAGATAGACTAACCACCTACGAGCAGTACTTC
v_gene: TRBV15; abundance: few; d_gene: TRBD1; j_gene: TRBJ2-2; CDR3aa: CATSPGTENTGELFF; CDR3nt: TGTGCCACCTCCCCCGGGACAGAGAACACCGGGGAGCTGTTTTTT
v_gene: TRBV12-3/TRBV12-4; abundance: many; d_gene: .; j_gene: TRBJ1-2; CDR3aa: CASSFSAYGYTF; CDR3nt: TGTGCCAGCAGTTTCAGTGCCTATGGCTACACCTTC
v_gene: TRBV12-3/TRBV12-4; abundance: few; d_gene: TRBD1; j_gene: TRBJ2-7; CDR3aa: CASSPAGTGYYEQYF; CDR3nt: TGTGCCAGCAGTCCCGCCGGGACAGGGTACTACGAGCAGTACTTC
v_gene: TRBV21-1; abundance: .; d_gene: .; j_gene: TRBJ2-3; CDR3aa: CASSIQGPIDTQYF; CDR3nt: TGTGCCAGCAGCATTCAGGGTCCTATAGATACGCAGTATTTT
v_gene: TRBV24-1; abundance: many; d_gene: .; j_gene: TRBJ2-3; CDR3aa: CATSGRASTDTQYF; CDR3nt: TGTGCCACCAGTGGGAGGGCCAGCACAGATACGCAGTATTTT
v_gene: TRBV6-5; abundance: many; d_gene: TRBD1; j_gene: TRBJ1-4; CDR3aa: CASSWTGSNEKLFF; CDR3nt: TGTGCCAGCAGTTGGACAGGGAGCAATGAAAAACTGTTTTTT
v_gene: TRBV5-1; abundance: few; d_gene: TRBD1; j_gene: TRBJ2-7; CDR3aa: CASSAGTGGGEQYF; CDR3nt: TGCGCCAGCAGCGCCGGGACAGGGGGAGGCGAGCAGTACTTC
v_gene: TRBV7-9; abundance: few; d_gene: TRBD1; j_gene: TRBJ1-1; CDR3aa: CASSPTAGGNFAFF; CDR3nt: TGTGCCAGCAGCCCCACGGCAGGGGGCAATTTTGCTTTCTTT
v_gene: TRBV12-3/TRBV12-4; abundance: many; d_gene: .; j_gene: TRBJ2-3; CDR3aa: CASGGTRVYDTQYF; CDR3nt: TGTGCCAGCGGCGGGACACGGGTCTACGATACGCAGTATTTT
v_gene: TRBV7-9; abundance: .; d_gene: .; j_gene: TRBJ1-2; CDR3aa: CASSLETGYYGYTF; CDR3nt: TGTGCCAGCAGCTTAGAAACAGGCTACTATGGCTACACCTTC
v_gene: TRBV12-3/TRBV12-4; abundance: many; d_gene: .; j_gene: TRBJ1-1; CDR3aa: CASSPAGHTEAFF; CDR3nt: TGTGCCAGCAGTCCCGCGGGACACACTGAAGCTTTCTTT
v_gene: TRBV19; abundance: few; d_gene: .; j_gene: TRBJ1-1; CDR3aa: CASSMVGTEAFF; CDR3nt: TGTGCCAGTAGTATGGTAGGGACTGAAGCTTTCTTT
v_gene: TRBV13; abundance: few; d_gene: .; j_gene: TRBJ2-5; CDR3aa: CASSPAWARETQYF; CDR3nt: TGTGCCAGCAGCCCGGCTTGGGCCCGGGAGACCCAGTACTTC
v_gene: TRBV7-9; abundance: few; d_gene: .; j_gene: TRBJ1-4; CDR3aa: CASSLTESYEKLFF; CDR3nt: TGTGCCAGCAGCTTGACGGAGAGTTATGAAAAACTGTTTTTT
v_gene: TRBV25-1; abundance: few; d_gene: .; j_gene: TRBJ1-2; CDR3aa: CASSGPDQGIGGYTF; CDR3nt: TGTGCCAGCAGTGGTCCGGACCAGGGGATCGGCGGCTACACCTTC
v_gene: TRBV20-1; abundance: .; d_gene: TRBD2; j_gene: TRBJ2-7; CDR3aa: CSARLAGDYGEQYF; CDR3nt: TGCAGTGCCAGACTAGCGGGAGATTACGGCGAGCAGTACTTC
v_gene: TRBV5-1; abundance: many; d_gene: TRBD1; j_gene: TRBJ1-1; CDR3aa: CASSLYTGVNTEAFF; CDR3nt: TGCGCCAGCAGCTTGTATACAGGGGTGAACACTGAAGCTTTCTTT
v_gene: TRBV29-1; abundance: many; d_gene: TRBD2; j_gene: TRBJ2-1; CDR3aa: CSVEPLSGSINEQFF; CDR3nt: TGCAGCGTCGAGCCCCTTAGCGGGAGCATCAATGAGCAGTTCTTC
v_gene: TRBV6-5; abundance: many; d_gene: .; j_gene: TRBJ2-7; CDR3aa: CASSFGIANEQYF; CDR3nt: TGTGCCAGCAGTTTTGGAATAGCCAACGAGCAGTACTTC
v_gene: TRBV20-1; abundance: many; d_gene: TRBD1; j_gene: TRBJ2-4; CDR3aa: CSATEGTALLAKNIQYF; CDR3nt: TGCAGTGCCACGGAAGGGACAGCATTATTAGCCAAAAACATTCAGTACTTC
v_gene: TRBV29-1; abundance: many; d_gene: .; j_gene: TRBJ1-1; CDR3aa: CSVSTRHGNTEAFF; CDR3nt: TGCAGCGTCTCTACCAGGCACGGGAACACTGAAGCTTTCTTT
v_gene: TRBV12-3/TRBV12-4; abundance: many; d_gene: TRBD2; j_gene: TRBJ2-1; CDR3aa: CASSFYPLAGGGNEQFF; CDR3nt: TGTGCCAGCAGTTTCTATCCCCTAGCGGGAGGGGGGAATGAGCAGTTCTTC
v_gene: TRBV29-1; abundance: few; d_gene: .; j_gene: TRBJ1-2; CDR3aa: CSVEDPESPWGYGYTF; CDR3nt: TGCAGCGTTGAAGATCCTGAGTCTCCCTGGGGCTATGGCTACACCTTC
v_gene: TRBV20-1; abundance: many; d_gene: .; j_gene: TRBJ2-5; CDR3aa: CSAPDQRETQYF; CDR3nt: TGCAGTGCTCCGGACCAGCGGGAGACCCAGTACTTC
v_gene: TRBV20-1; abundance: many; d_gene: TRBD2; j_gene: TRBJ2-1; CDR3aa: CSARETPSGYNEQFF; CDR3nt: TGCAGTGCTAGAGAAACGCCTAGCGGCTACAATGAGCAGTTCTTC